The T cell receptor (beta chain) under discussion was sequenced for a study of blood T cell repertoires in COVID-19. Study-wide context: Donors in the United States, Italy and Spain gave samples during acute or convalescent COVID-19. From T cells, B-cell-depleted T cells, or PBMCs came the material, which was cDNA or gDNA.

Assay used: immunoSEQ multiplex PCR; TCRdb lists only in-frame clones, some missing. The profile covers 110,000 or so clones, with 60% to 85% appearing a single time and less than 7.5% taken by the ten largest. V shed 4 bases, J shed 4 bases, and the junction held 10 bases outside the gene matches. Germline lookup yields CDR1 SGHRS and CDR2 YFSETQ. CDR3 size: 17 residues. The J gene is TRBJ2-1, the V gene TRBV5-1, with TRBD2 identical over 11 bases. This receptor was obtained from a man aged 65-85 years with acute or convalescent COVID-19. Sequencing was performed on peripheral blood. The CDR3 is CASSNLPGTSGYNEQFF. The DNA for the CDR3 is TGCGCCAGCAGCAACCTCCCCGGGACTAGCGGTTACAATGAGCAGTTCTTC.